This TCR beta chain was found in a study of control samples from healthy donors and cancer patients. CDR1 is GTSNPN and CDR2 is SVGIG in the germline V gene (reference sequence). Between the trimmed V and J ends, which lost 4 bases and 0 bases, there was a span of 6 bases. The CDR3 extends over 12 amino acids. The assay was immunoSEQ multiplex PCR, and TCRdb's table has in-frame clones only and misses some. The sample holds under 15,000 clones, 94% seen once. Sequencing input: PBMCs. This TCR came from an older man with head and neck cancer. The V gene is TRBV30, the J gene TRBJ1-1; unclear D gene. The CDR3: CAWTPVNTEAFF. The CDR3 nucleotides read TGTGCCTGGACCCCAGTGAACACTGAAGCTTTCTTT.